This is a list of T cell receptor beta chains from one sample in a study of blood T cell repertoires in COVID-19. Generated by immunoSEQ multiplex PCR, the TCRdb table keeps only in-frame clones and is missing some. The data contain over 150,000 clones, roughly 81% of them singletons. The source material was peripheral blood. These receptors were collected from a woman aged 60 to 75 with COVID-19, enrolled during active disease. The conserved cysteine and the conserved F or W are not part of the CDR3 here.

V	J	CDR3
TRBV25-1	TRBJ2-2	ASSEYLGAGELF
TRBV19	TRBJ1-1	ASSLRATEAF
TRBV18	TRBJ1-5	ASSPQGVQGNQPQH
TRBV21-1	TRBJ1-6	ASTPGGSVSPLH
TRBV12-3/TRBV12-4	TRBJ1-1	ASKRQENTEAF
TRBV20-1	TRBJ1-2	SASPGAGYT
TRBV18	TRBJ1-1	ASSPGGGTTEAF
TRBV2	TRBJ2-1	ASSEPGQDNNEQF
TRBV7-2	TRBJ2-3	ASSAQRGARTDTQY
TRBV5-4	TRBJ1-1	ASSFGGMAEAF
TRBV7-2	TRBJ1-6	ASSLNPAGNVGPLH
TRBV27	TRBJ1-2	ASSPGYDARGYT
TRBV24-1	TRBJ1-4	ATSDTRGAEKLF
TRBV9	TRBJ2-7	ASSVDHPGQGNSYEQY
TRBV5-4	TRBJ2-5	ASSWTRQETQY
TRBV18	TRBJ1-1	ASSPGQGRAEAF
TRBV9	TRBJ1-6	ASSSGQGNSPLH
TRBV6-5	TRBJ1-6	ASSYDRYLRNSPLH
TRBV6-5	TRBJ1-2	ASRQGTGGGYT
TRBV5-1	TRBJ2-5	ASSPTPGSGRETQY
TRBV7-9	TRBJ1-1	ASSPGGTEAF
TRBV3-1/TRBV3-2	TRBJ2-3	ASSQDRRKPQY
TRBV6-6	TRBJ1-3	AAGSHLSGNTIY
TRBV7-9	TRBJ1-2	ASSLVTGANGYT
TRBV5-1	TRBJ1-5	ASSRGLGQPQH
TRBV5-1	TRBJ1-4	ASSFARAEDEKLF
TRBV14	TRBJ2-7	ASSQETQGFYEQY
TRBV2	TRBJ1-2	ASSTTGGLGYT
TRBV6-1	TRBJ1-1	ASSDPIAGFKDTEAF
TRBV20-1	TRBJ2-6	SASPPRDGSGANVLT
TRBV19	TRBJ1-5	ASSVQQGVRQPQH
TRBV4-2	TRBJ2-3	ASSQGSTGGTDTQY
TRBV18	TRBJ1-4	ASSPAGARGGEKLF
TRBV29-1	TRBJ1-5	SALTGMDLSQPQH
TRBV6-1	TRBJ1-1	ASSEPRTGARTEAF
TRBV19	TRBJ1-5	ASSLEAGQPQH
TRBV4-1	TRBJ2-7	ASSHSWTSGTYEQY
TRBV12-3/TRBV12-4	TRBJ2-5	ASRLTGRETQY
TRBV6-4	TRBJ1-1	ASSDSTGGNTEAF
TRBV21-1	TRBJ2-1	ASSKNGQGARYNEQF
TRBV6-1	TRBJ2-1	ASSEGGLAGYNEQF
TRBV5-1	TRBJ2-1	ASSLELLGVNEQF
TRBV7-8	TRBJ2-1	ASSHGLAGGWSYNEQF
TRBV7-6	TRBJ2-5	ASSLGGGALETQY
TRBV6-5	TRBJ2-1	ASSYSRGSEQF
TRBV27	TRBJ2-2	ASSPWGRSNTGELF
TRBV5-1	TRBJ1-1	ASSLKTGEFPTEAF
TRBV3-1/TRBV3-2	TRBJ2-1	ASSPRIIAGGHSEQF
TRBV19	TRBJ2-1	ASKRERSYNEQF
TRBV9	TRBJ1-4	ASSVAQAGEKLF